This T cell receptor beta chain was sequenced during a study of human T cells and chemical hapten exposure. Study-level points and caveats: Sensitization with DPC brought no change to TCRs above 1 in 1000 in frequency.

Individual cDNA molecules had unique molecular identifiers attached to them by the library. MiXCR, run by TCRdb on the RACE reads, gives a single entry per CDR3 protein. The table has about 40,000 distinct CDR3 sequences, less than 4% seen once; the top ten hold roughly 7.3%. There are many counts of this clonotype. The target antigen is unknown. The CDR3 length is 15 residues. The trim removed 3 bases at V and 2 bases at J, leaving 4 bases unmatched. The germline CDR1 and CDR2 sequences are LGHDT and YNNKEL (reference sequence). As for time point: patch test 2, 6 weeks after DPC sensitization. The sample's treatment: therapeutic diphenylcyclopropenone sensitization with weekly scalp DPC. Donors were 18 to 70-year-old alopecia patients suitable for DPC.

This sample comprised whole blood, obtained in connection with sensitization to the hapten diphenylcyclopropenone (DPC). The gene calls are TRBV3-1 and TRBJ1-1; 9 positions match TRBD1. This TCR derives from a man aged 40-49 years with alopecia areata. Some clones in this sample may be carry-over from other donors' samples. The CDR3 DNA sequence: TGTGCCAGCAGCCAGGAAACAGGGGGCAACACTGAAGCTTTCTTT. It yields the protein CASSQETGGNTEAFF.